Sequencing of this T cell receptor (beta chain) was carried out in a study of cytomegalovirus exposure and HLA in healthy donors. Whole-study context: A later analysis reported the approximately 120 validation repertoires used the same platform as the roughly 700 first-cohort repertoires. Overall study findings and caveats: Through in vitro validation, three CMV-associated chains were shown to be specific for CMV antigens. Over 150 TCR beta chains were listed as cytomegalovirus-associated.

As regards this clone: Antigen: not known.

V was clipped by 6 bases and J by 2 bases; unmatched bases: 10. The CDR3 is 16 residues long. CDR1 is MGHRA, CDR2 YSYEKL, per germline. Repertoires were generated with immunoSEQ multiplex PCR, while TCRdb's copy carries only in-frame clones and drops some. This sample has fewer than 300,000 clones, with approximately 88% found just once. The receptor comes from a woman between 18 and 29 years old in good health and CMV-seronegative. Sequenced material: PBMCs. The chain carries TRBV4-1 and TRBJ2-3; 8 bases line up with TRBD1. The CDR3 loop is CASRDFRGPHTDTQYF. The DNA for the CDR3 is TGCGCCAGCAGGGATTTCAGGGGGCCTCACACAGATACGCAGTATTTT.